This note documents a single TCR beta chain sequence. The data derive from a study of T cell responses to AZD1222 COVID-19 vaccine. In the study overall: Pooling covered second doses at about 4 or about 12 weeks.

From germline, CDR1 is MNHNS and CDR2 SASEGT. V lost 1 base and J lost 5; bases outside the gene matches: 7. This CDR3 comprises 16 residues. Clones were sequenced by immunoSEQ multiplex PCR, and TCRdb holds only the in-frame ones, with some missing. The repertoire holds approximately 90,000 clones, with about 86% as singletons. V and J are TRBV6-1 and TRBJ1-4, with TRBD1 identical over 7 bases. This material consisted of peripheral blood, taken on day 0 of AZD1222 vaccination. This receptor was obtained from an adult in good health. The CDR3 region has the DNA TGTGCCAGCAGTGAAGGGTGGGCAGGGGGAAATGAAAAACTGTTTTTT. As protein: CASSEGWAGGNEKLFF.